These T cell receptor beta chains were read from a single sample in a study of control samples from healthy donors and cancer patients. Generated by immunoSEQ multiplex PCR, the TCRdb table keeps only in-frame clones and is missing some. Of about 250,000 clones detected, about four fifths appear once; the ten largest clones hold about an eighth. The sequenced sample was PBMCs. These receptors all come from a woman aged 55-75 years with lung cancer. Each CDR3 is given with its conserved first and last residue. Each record gives: CDR3 DNA, CDR3 protein, V gene, clone size, J gene, D gene. A D gene is named only where the DNA matches it firmly. Not every row has a clone size; where given, it reads once, few, many or a size class.

CDR3nt: TGCGCCAGCTCCCTTGGCGAGCGGGGGGGCTGGGAGACCCAGTACTTC
CDR3aa: CASSLGERGGWETQYF
v_gene: TRBV5-1
abundance: .
j_gene: TRBJ2-5
d_gene: TRBD2

CDR3nt: TGTGCCAGCAGCGTAGCTGCAGGGGCCTACGAGCAGTACTTC
CDR3aa: CASSVAAGAYEQYF
v_gene: TRBV9
abundance: .
j_gene: TRBJ2-7
d_gene: .

CDR3nt: TGTGCCAGCAGTACTAGCCTAAATACGCAGTATTTT
CDR3aa: CASSTSLNTQYF
v_gene: TRBV6-1
abundance: .
j_gene: TRBJ2-3
d_gene: .

CDR3nt: TGTGCCAGCAGTTTCGTACCAACCACAGATACGCAGTATTTT
CDR3aa: CASSFVPTTDTQYF
v_gene: TRBV9
abundance: .
j_gene: TRBJ2-3
d_gene: .

CDR3nt: TGTGCCAGCAAGTTGAATAGCAATCAGCCCCAGCATTTT
CDR3aa: CASKLNSNQPQHF
v_gene: TRBV2
abundance: .
j_gene: TRBJ1-5
d_gene: .

CDR3nt: TGTGCCAGCAGTCCCTCCAACGGGGGGATCCAGTTCTTC
CDR3aa: CASSPSNGGIQFF
v_gene: TRBV28
abundance: .
j_gene: TRBJ2-1
d_gene: TRBD2

CDR3nt: TGTGCCAGCAGCTTAGCACTATCAGGGACCGGAAACACCATATATTTT
CDR3aa: CASSLALSGTGNTIYF
v_gene: TRBV13
abundance: .
j_gene: TRBJ1-3
d_gene: .

CDR3nt: TGCGCCAGCAGCCCCTCCAGGGGAAGCGAAAAACTGTTTTTT
CDR3aa: CASSPSRGSEKLFF
v_gene: TRBV5-1
abundance: .
j_gene: TRBJ1-4
d_gene: .

CDR3nt: TGTGCCAGCAGTGGAGGAGGGCCTTTCACTGAAGCTTTCTTT
CDR3aa: CASSGGGPFTEAFF
v_gene: TRBV2
abundance: .
j_gene: TRBJ1-1
d_gene: .

CDR3nt: TGTGCCAGCAGTACCCCTGGACGGGTTTGGGGGCAGTTCTTC
CDR3aa: CASSTPGRVWGQFF
v_gene: TRBV6-5
abundance: .
j_gene: TRBJ2-1
d_gene: .

CDR3nt: TGTGCCAGCACAGGGGAGAACACTGAAGCTTTCTTT
CDR3aa: CASTGENTEAFF
v_gene: TRBV10-3
abundance: .
j_gene: TRBJ1-1
d_gene: TRBD1

CDR3nt: TGTGCCTGGAGTGGGCGCTCTGGAAACACCATATATTTT
CDR3aa: CAWSGRSGNTIYF
v_gene: TRBV30
abundance: .
j_gene: TRBJ1-3
d_gene: .

CDR3nt: TGTGCCAGTACCCCCGGGGTTGGGGAGACCCAGTACTTC
CDR3aa: CASTPGVGETQYF
v_gene: TRBV19
abundance: .
j_gene: TRBJ2-5
d_gene: .

CDR3nt: TGCGCCAGCAGCTCACAGGGGGCAGATACGCAGTATTTT
CDR3aa: CASSSQGADTQYF
v_gene: TRBV5-1
abundance: .
j_gene: TRBJ2-3
d_gene: TRBD1

CDR3nt: TGTGCCAGCTCACCCCAGTCTCGGAACACTGAAGCTTTCTTT
CDR3aa: CASSPQSRNTEAFF
v_gene: TRBV18
abundance: .
j_gene: TRBJ1-1
d_gene: .

CDR3nt: TGCAGCGTTCGTACAGCCGGCTTGAACACTGAAGCTTTCTTT
CDR3aa: CSVRTAGLNTEAFF
v_gene: TRBV29-1
abundance: .
j_gene: TRBJ1-1
d_gene: .

CDR3nt: TGTGCCAGCTCACCCGGTAGCGGGGCCTACAATGAGCAGTTCTTC
CDR3aa: CASSPGSGAYNEQFF
v_gene: TRBV18
abundance: .
j_gene: TRBJ2-1
d_gene: TRBD2

CDR3nt: TGCGCCAGCAGCCAAGCGAAGGACGAGGCAGGCAATGAGCAGTTCTTC
CDR3aa: CASSQAKDEAGNEQFF
v_gene: TRBV4-1
abundance: .
j_gene: TRBJ2-1
d_gene: .

CDR3nt: TGTGCCAGCAGGCCTCCGGGACAGGGTCCGGGGGAGCAGTACTTC
CDR3aa: CASRPPGQGPGEQYF
v_gene: TRBV6-5
abundance: .
j_gene: TRBJ2-7
d_gene: TRBD1

CDR3nt: TGTGCCAGCAGCGTGGGCGGTGCAACGGAGACCCAGTACTTC
CDR3aa: CASSVGGATETQYF
v_gene: TRBV9
abundance: .
j_gene: TRBJ2-5
d_gene: .

CDR3nt: TGCGCCAGCAGCTTGGATAGCGGGTCCACCGGGGAGCTGTTTTTT
CDR3aa: CASSLDSGSTGELFF
v_gene: TRBV5-1
abundance: .
j_gene: TRBJ2-2
d_gene: TRBD2

CDR3nt: TGTGCCAGCATCTCCGGGACAGGGATTCGCGAGCAGTACTTC
CDR3aa: CASISGTGIREQYF
v_gene: TRBV2
abundance: .
j_gene: TRBJ2-7
d_gene: TRBD1

CDR3nt: TGTGCCAGCAGTTTAAGGGTTGGGGGCGGCGGCACTGAAGCTTTCTTT
CDR3aa: CASSLRVGGGGTEAFF
v_gene: TRBV27
abundance: .
j_gene: TRBJ1-1
d_gene: .

CDR3nt: TGTGCCAGTAGTCAGACCGGGACAGCTGGAAACACCATATATTTT
CDR3aa: CASSQTGTAGNTIYF
v_gene: TRBV19
abundance: .
j_gene: TRBJ1-3
d_gene: TRBD1

CDR3nt: TGTGCCAGCAGCCACCCCTTGGGACAGCGGAAATTATCCTACAATGAGCAGTTCTTC
CDR3aa: CASSHPLGQRKLSYNEQFF
v_gene: TRBV14
abundance: .
j_gene: TRBJ2-1
d_gene: TRBD1

CDR3nt: TGTGCCAGCAGTTACGACCAAAAAATATATTTT
CDR3aa: CASSYDQKIYF
v_gene: TRBV6-6
abundance: once
j_gene: TRBJ1-3
d_gene: .

CDR3nt: TGCGCCAGCAGCCAAACAGGGGTGCTGGGCTACACCTTC
CDR3aa: CASSQTGVLGYTF
v_gene: TRBV5-1
abundance: .
j_gene: TRBJ1-2
d_gene: TRBD1

CDR3nt: TGTGCCAGCAGCAAATGGGGCGGGGACCAGACAAGCAATCAGCCCCAGCATTTT
CDR3aa: CASSKWGGDQTSNQPQHF
v_gene: TRBV21-1
abundance: once
j_gene: TRBJ1-5
d_gene: .

CDR3nt: TGTGCCAGCAACAGGGACACCGGGGAGCTGTTTTTT
CDR3aa: CASNRDTGELFF
v_gene: TRBV12-3/TRBV12-4
abundance: .
j_gene: TRBJ2-2
d_gene: .

CDR3nt: TGCGCCAGCAGCCCTAGCGGGGGCTCGTACAATGAGCAGTTCTTC
CDR3aa: CASSPSGGSYNEQFF
v_gene: TRBV5-1
abundance: .
j_gene: TRBJ2-1
d_gene: TRBD2

CDR3nt: TGCGCCCCCCGGACGACAGGGGGTCCCGGGGAGCTGTTTTTT
CDR3aa: CAPRTTGGPGELFF
v_gene: TRBV5-1
abundance: .
j_gene: TRBJ2-2
d_gene: TRBD1

CDR3nt: TGTGCCACCAGTGGTAGCGGGAGGACCTACGAGCAGTACTTC
CDR3aa: CATSGSGRTYEQYF
v_gene: TRBV24-1
abundance: .
j_gene: TRBJ2-7
d_gene: TRBD2

CDR3nt: TGTGCCACCAGCAGTTGGACAGGCAATCAGCCCCAGCATTTT
CDR3aa: CATSSWTGNQPQHF
v_gene: TRBV15
abundance: .
j_gene: TRBJ1-5
d_gene: .

CDR3nt: TGTGCCAGCAGATCAACAGGGGGTTCGCCCCTTAACTATGGCTACACCTTC
CDR3aa: CASRSTGGSPLNYGYTF
v_gene: TRBV5-4
abundance: .
j_gene: TRBJ1-2
d_gene: TRBD1

CDR3nt: TGTGCCAGCAGCTTAGGGGGGGACCAACCCCTCCACTTT
CDR3aa: CASSLGGDQPLHF
v_gene: TRBV7-9
abundance: once
j_gene: TRBJ1-6
d_gene: .

CDR3nt: TGTGCCAGCTCACCACCTAGCGGGGGGTCCTACGAGCAGTACTTC
CDR3aa: CASSPPSGGSYEQYF
v_gene: TRBV18
abundance: .
j_gene: TRBJ2-7
d_gene: TRBD2

CDR3nt: TGTGCCAGCAGTTCCGCATCGGGACTTCCATCCTTC
CDR3aa: CASSSASGLPSF
v_gene: TRBV12-3/TRBV12-4
abundance: .
j_gene: TRBJ2-7
d_gene: .

CDR3nt: TGTGCCAGTAGAACGGGACAGGGTACCTATGGCTACACCTTC
CDR3aa: CASRTGQGTYGYTF
v_gene: TRBV19
abundance: .
j_gene: TRBJ1-2
d_gene: TRBD1

CDR3nt: TGTGCCAGCAGTTACTCGACGGCCAGGGCTTCACCCCTCCACTTT
CDR3aa: CASSYSTARASPLHF
v_gene: TRBV6-5
abundance: .
j_gene: TRBJ1-6
d_gene: .

CDR3nt: TGCGCCAGCAGCTTTACAGGGGAGTTAGCTTTCTTT
CDR3aa: CASSFTGELAFF
v_gene: TRBV5-1
abundance: .
j_gene: TRBJ1-1
d_gene: TRBD1

CDR3nt: TGTGCCAGCAGCCAGACTAGCGGGAACACCGGGGAGCTGTTTTTT
CDR3aa: CASSQTSGNTGELFF
v_gene: TRBV11-3
abundance: .
j_gene: TRBJ2-2
d_gene: TRBD2